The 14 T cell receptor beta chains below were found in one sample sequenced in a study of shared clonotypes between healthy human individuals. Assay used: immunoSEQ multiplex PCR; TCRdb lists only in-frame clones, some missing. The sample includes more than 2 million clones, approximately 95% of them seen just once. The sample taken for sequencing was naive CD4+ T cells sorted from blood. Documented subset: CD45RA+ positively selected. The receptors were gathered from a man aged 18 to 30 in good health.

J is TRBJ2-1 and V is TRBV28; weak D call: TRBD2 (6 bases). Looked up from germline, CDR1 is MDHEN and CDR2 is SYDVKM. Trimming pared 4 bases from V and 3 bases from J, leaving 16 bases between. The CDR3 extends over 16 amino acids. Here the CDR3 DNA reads TGTGCCAGCAGTTCTACTAGCACCTCGGGCTACAATGAGCAGTTCTTC. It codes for CASSSTSTSGYNEQFF. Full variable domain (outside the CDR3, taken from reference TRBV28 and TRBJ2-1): DVKVTQSSRYLVKRTGEKVFLECVQDMDHENMFWYRQDPGLGLRLIYFSYDVKMKEKGDIPEGYSVSREKKERFSLILESASTNQTSMYLCASSSTSTSGYNEQFFGPGTRLTVL.

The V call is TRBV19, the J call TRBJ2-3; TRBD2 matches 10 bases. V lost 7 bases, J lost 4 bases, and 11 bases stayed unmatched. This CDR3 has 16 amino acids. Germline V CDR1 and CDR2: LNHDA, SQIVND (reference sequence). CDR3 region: CASTPAAGGWSDTQYF. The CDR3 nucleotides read TGTGCCAGTACCCCGGCAGCGGGAGGGTGGTCAGATACGCAGTATTTT.

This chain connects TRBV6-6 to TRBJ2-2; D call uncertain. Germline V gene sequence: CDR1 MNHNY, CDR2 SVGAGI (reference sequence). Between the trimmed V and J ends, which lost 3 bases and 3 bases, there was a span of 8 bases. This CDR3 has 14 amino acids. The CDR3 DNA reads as TGTGCCAGCAGTTATCGAGTGGACACCGGGGAGCTGTTTTTT. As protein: CASSYRVDTGELFF.

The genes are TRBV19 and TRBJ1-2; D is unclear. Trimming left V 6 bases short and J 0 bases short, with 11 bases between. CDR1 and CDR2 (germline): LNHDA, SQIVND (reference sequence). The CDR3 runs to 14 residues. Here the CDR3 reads CASRNAIANYGYTF. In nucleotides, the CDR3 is TGTGCCAGTAGAAACGCCATTGCTAACTATGGCTACACCTTC.

CDR3 loop: CASSLGAPENSYEQYF. DNA for the CDR3: TGTGCCAGCAGCTTAGGAGCCCCGGAAAACTCCTACGAGCAGTACTTC. The V and J genes are TRBV7-6 and TRBJ2-7; D remains unclear. Per germline, CDR1 SGHVS and CDR2 FNYEAQ. This CDR3 contains 16 residues. Trimming pared 1 base from V and 0 bases from J, leaving 13 bases between.

CDR3 in DNA: TGTGCCAGCAGCTTAACCCCCCCTGAGCAGTTCTTC. Protein product: CASSLTPPEQFF. V and J are TRBV11-2 and TRBJ2-1; D is unresolved. The CDR3 is 12 residues long. V was shortened by 2 bases and J by 9 bases, with 8 bases between the two germline ends. Germline-derived CDR1 and CDR2 are SGHAT and FQNNGV.

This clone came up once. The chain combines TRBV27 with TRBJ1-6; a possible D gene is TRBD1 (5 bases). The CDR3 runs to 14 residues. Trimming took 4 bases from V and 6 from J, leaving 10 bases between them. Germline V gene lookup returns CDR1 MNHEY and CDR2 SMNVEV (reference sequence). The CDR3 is CASSSGRFNSPLHF. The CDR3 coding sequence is TGTGCCAGCAGTTCGGGACGGTTTAATTCACCCCTCCACTTT.

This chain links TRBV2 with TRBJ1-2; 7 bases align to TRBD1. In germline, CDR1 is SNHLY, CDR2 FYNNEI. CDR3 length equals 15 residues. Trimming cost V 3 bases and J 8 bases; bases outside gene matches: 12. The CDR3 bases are TGTGCCAGCAGTGATATATTCATTCAGGGGGAGGGCTACACCTTC. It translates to CASSDIFIQGEGYTF.

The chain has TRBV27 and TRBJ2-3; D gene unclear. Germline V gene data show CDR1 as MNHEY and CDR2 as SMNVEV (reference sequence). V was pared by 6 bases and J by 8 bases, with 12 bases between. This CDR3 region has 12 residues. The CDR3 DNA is TGTGCCAGCAGCCAAGGTGTGGGTACGCAGTATTTT. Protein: CASSQGVGTQYF.

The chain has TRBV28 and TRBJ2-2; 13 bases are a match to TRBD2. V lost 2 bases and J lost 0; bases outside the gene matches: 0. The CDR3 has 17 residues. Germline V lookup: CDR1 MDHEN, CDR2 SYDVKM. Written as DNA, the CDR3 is TGTGCCAGCAGTTTAGGACTAGCGGGAGCGAACACCGGGGAGCTGTTTTTT. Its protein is CASSLGLAGANTGELFF.

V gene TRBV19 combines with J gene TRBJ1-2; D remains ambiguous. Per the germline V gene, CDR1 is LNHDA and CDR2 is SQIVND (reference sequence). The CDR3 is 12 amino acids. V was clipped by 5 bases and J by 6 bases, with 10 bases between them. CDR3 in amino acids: CASSGVWDGYTF. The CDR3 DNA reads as TGTGCCAGTAGTGGAGTCTGGGATGGCTACACCTTC.

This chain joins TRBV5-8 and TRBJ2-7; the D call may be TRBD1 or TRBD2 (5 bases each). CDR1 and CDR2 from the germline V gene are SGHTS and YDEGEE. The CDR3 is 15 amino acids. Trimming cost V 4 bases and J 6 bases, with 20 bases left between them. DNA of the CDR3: TGTGCCAGCAGCCTCGATTTAGGAGGAAGGGGCGAGCAGTACTTC. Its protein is CASSLDLGGRGEQYF.

As DNA, the CDR3 is TGTGCCAGCAAAGAAACCCAGGGGGGCAATCAGCCCCAGCATTTT. This gives the protein CASKETQGGNQPQHF. The chain employs TRBV2 and TRBJ1-5, with 7 bases aligning to TRBD1. The J segment lost 2 bases and the V segment lost 7 bases, leaving 8 bases of the junction unmatched. This CDR3 comprises 15 residues. Germline CDR1 SNHLY, CDR2 FYNNEI.

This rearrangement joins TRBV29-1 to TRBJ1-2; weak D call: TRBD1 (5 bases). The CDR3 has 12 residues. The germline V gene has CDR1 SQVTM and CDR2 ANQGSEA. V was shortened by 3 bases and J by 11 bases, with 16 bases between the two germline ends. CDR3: CSVEKAGLGYTF. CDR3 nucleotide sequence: TGCAGCGTTGAGAAGGCAGGGCTGGGGTACACCTTC.